Each of the 30 T cell receptor beta chains below was sequenced from the same sample in a study of T-cell reconstitution after alpha-beta-depleted transplantation in children. Unique molecular identifiers featured in how the TCRbeta library was prepared. One entry per CDR3 protein results from TCRdb running MiXCR on the PCR reads. The sample lists a few hundred thousand distinct CDR3 sequences, 9.7% occurring once. The sequences come from PBMCs from the stem cell graft donor, collected from the stem cell graft. These receptors all come from a human donor who donated a stem cell graft to a child with SCID.

The chain is built from TRBV28 and TRBJ1-2; TRBD1 is a possible D gene (5 bases). CDR1 is MDHEN and CDR2 is SYDVKM in the germline V gene. Trimming removed 5 bases at V and 7 bases at J, with 11 bases between. The CDR3 extends over 12 amino acids. Here the CDR3 DNA reads TGTGCCAGCAGTCTCTCGGGGGGTGGCTACACCTTC. It yields the protein CASSLSGGGYTF.

This clonotype has more than one count but fewer than ten. The J gene is TRBJ1-2, the V gene TRBV7-9; weak D call: TRBD1 (6 bases). Trimming shortened V by 5 bases and J by 4 bases, and 14 bases separated the two germline ends. The CDR3 contains 14 residues. Germline assignment: CDR1 SEHNR and CDR2 FQNEAQ (reference sequence). CDR3 loop: CASSPRDTSYGYTF. In DNA form, the CDR3 reads TGTGCCAGCAGCCCACGGGACACCAGCTATGGCTACACCTTC.

The chain carries TRBV7-9 and TRBJ2-7; maybe TRBD1 (5 bases). V was pared by 1 base and J by 3 bases, with 13 bases between. CDR1 is SEHNR, CDR2 FQNEAQ, per germline (reference sequence). The CDR3 contains 15 residues. The CDR3 DNA reads as TGTGCCAGCAGCTTAGGTTACGCAGGGTACTACGAGCAGTACTTC. It codes for CASSLGYAGYYEQYF.

Ten or more counts support this clonotype. The rearrangement uses TRBV6-1 and TRBJ1-6, with a weak D call TRBD1 (5 bases). Germline loops: CDR1 MNHNS, CDR2 SASEGT. This CDR3 has 15 amino acids. V gave up 4 bases and J gave up 0 bases, with 7 bases separating them. CDR3 region: CASSAGTSYNSPLHF. The CDR3 region has the DNA TGTGCCAGCAGTGCCGGGACCTCCTATAATTCACCCCTCCACTTT.

Ten or more counts support this clonotype. The J gene is TRBJ1-6, the V gene TRBV20-1; D is ambiguous. CDR1 and CDR2 (germline): DFQATT, SNEGSKA (reference sequence). V lost 0 bases and J lost 6, with 9 bases in between. This CDR3 has 14 amino acids. CDR3 sequence: CSARDSYLNSPLHF. CDR3 sequence (DNA): TGCAGTGCTAGAGACAGTTACCTTAATTCACCCCTCCACTTT.

The table lists this clonotype with a few counts. The chain combines TRBV7-9 with TRBJ1-5; a weak D match, TRBD1 (6 bases). Germline assignment: CDR1 SEHNR and CDR2 FQNEAQ (reference sequence). V was clipped by 5 bases and J by 9 bases, with 17 bases between them. The CDR3 extends over 14 amino acids. The CDR3 DNA reads as TGTGCCAGCAGCCCAATGGACAGCCAGGGGCCCCAGCATTTT. Its translation: CASSPMDSQGPQHF.

This clonotype has ten or more counts. V is TRBV27 and J is TRBJ1-2, with a tentative D call TRBD1 (5 bases). Germline V gene lookup returns CDR1 MNHEY and CDR2 SMNVEV (reference sequence). V was shortened by 2 bases and J by 5 bases, with 15 bases between the two germline ends. The CDR3 is 15 residues long. CDR3 nucleotides: TGTGCCAGCAGTTTAAAGGTTTCAGGGTATTATGGCTACACCTTC. It encodes CASSLKVSGYYGYTF.

The chain uses TRBV12-3 or TRBV12-4 and TRBJ2-7; D is uncertain. This CDR3 region has 15 residues. Trimming took off 6 bases at V and 4 bases at J, with 19 bases between the two ends. CDR3 bases: TGTGCCAGCAGCAAAGGCCCCTATCACGGTTACGAGCAGTACTTC. It translates to CASSKGPYHGYEQYF.

The sample holds many counts of this clonotype. The chain carries TRBV24-1 and TRBJ2-1, with 9 bases matching TRBD1. The CDR3 has 16 amino acids. In germline, CDR1 is KGHDR, CDR2 SFDVKD. V gave up 1 base and J gave up 6 bases; unmatched junction bases: 6. The CDR3 region has the DNA TGTGCCACCAGTGATTTACGGACAGGGGATCGCAATGAGCAGTTCTTC. Protein sequence: CATSDLRTGDRNEQFF.

This clonotype has at least ten counts. The CDR3 DNA reads TGCGCCAGCAGCGGGGGTCTCTCAGGGTCCCCAGCGAACACCATATATTTT. Translating it yields CASSGGLSGSPANTIYF. This chain uses TRBV5-1 with TRBJ1-3; D may be TRBD1 (5 bases). The CDR3 contains 17 residues. Germline V CDR1 and CDR2: SGHRS, YFSETQ. Trimming took 4 bases from V and 7 from J, leaving 24 bases between them.

At least ten counts were recorded for this clonotype. The genes are TRBV12-3 or TRBV12-4 and TRBJ2-2; 8 nucleotides match TRBD2. The CDR3 runs 14 residues. Trimming removed 6 bases from V and 5 bases from J; junction bases left unmatched: 5. CDR3 sequence: CASRNGGATGELFF. CDR3 sequence (DNA): TGTGCCAGCAGGAACGGGGGGGCTACCGGGGAGCTGTTTTTT.

In the case of this clonotype: Since a much larger clone is just one base distant, this may be a read error. This chain links TRBV4-2 with TRBJ2-7, with 7 bases that match TRBD1. Per the germline V gene, CDR1 is LGHNA and CDR2 is YNFKEQ. This CDR3 is 13 amino acids long. The CDR3 DNA reads TGTGCCAGCACCAAACGGGAAGGGGGCAGCTCAGACTTC. Protein: CASTKREGGSSDF.

This clonotype was counted ten times or more. The chain combines TRBV20-1 with TRBJ1-6, with D uncertain. The V gene's germline CDR1 is DFQATT and CDR2 SNEGSKA (reference sequence). V dropped 5 bases and J dropped 4 bases, with 9 bases sitting between them. The CDR3 sequence is 13 residues long. CDR3 sequence reads: CSALDGYNSPLHF. The CDR3, as DNA: TGCAGTGCTCTCGACGGATATAATTCACCCCTCCACTTT.

This clonotype was recorded a few times. V is TRBV20-1 and J is TRBJ1-1, with D possibly being TRBD1 (6 bases). This CDR3 has 15 residues. Germline V lookup: CDR1 DFQATT, CDR2 SNEGSKA (reference sequence). V shed 5 bases and J shed 4 bases, with 20 bases lying between them. CDR3 in DNA: TGCAGTGCTCAGAGGGGGGGGGCGCGAGGCACTGAAGCTTTCTTT. Translation gives CSAQRGGARGTEAFF.

This clonotype was seen at least ten times. The chain couples TRBV25-1 to TRBJ1-6, with D unclear. From germline, CDR1 is MGHDK and CDR2 SYGVNS. V was clipped by 9 bases and J by 10 bases, with 19 bases between them. The CDR3 is 14 residues long. This chain's CDR3 is CASTDISGYSPLHF. The CDR3 DNA reads as TGTGCCAGTACAGACATTTCGGGATACTCACCCCTCCACTTT.

This clonotype was counted ten times or more. V is TRBV27 and J is TRBJ1-6, with a weak D call TRBD1 (6 bases). Trimming took off 5 bases at V and 5 bases at J, with 10 bases between the two ends. CDR3 size: 14 residues. Germline-derived CDR1 and CDR2 are MNHEY and SMNVEV (reference sequence). CDR3 nucleotide sequence: TGTGCCAGCAGTCTCCGGGACAATAATTCACCCCTCCACTTT. Its protein product is CASSLRDNNSPLHF.

This clonotype was picked up many times. CDR3 DNA: TGTGCCAGCAGTTCGTTTGCGGGGGACTTGTATTTT. Its protein is CASSSFAGDLYF. The chain links TRBV28 to TRBJ2-3, with TRBD2 matching 7 bases. CDR1 is MDHEN, CDR2 SYDVKM, per germline. The CDR3 spans 12 residues. After removal of 4 bases from V and 14 bases from J, the junction contained 9 bases not matched to a gene.

Ten or more counts support this clonotype. The genes are TRBV5-1 and TRBJ2-5; 12 positions match TRBD2. Per the germline V gene, CDR1 is SGHRS and CDR2 is YFSETQ. The CDR3 runs to 15 residues. J was trimmed by 2 bases and V by 1 base; bases with no gene match: 0. The CDR3 sequence: CASSLTSGGQETQYF. The DNA of the CDR3 is TGCGCCAGCAGCTTGACTAGCGGGGGGCAAGAGACCCAGTACTTC.

In the case of this clonotype: It may be a read error: a sequence one base away is much more abundant. V and J are TRBV6-2 or TRBV6-3 and TRBJ2-3; weak D call: TRBD2 (6 bases). V gave up 5 bases and J gave up 2 bases, with 20 bases separating them. The CDR3 is 17 residues long. Germline-derived CDR1 and CDR2 are MNHEY and SVGEGT. CDR3: CASSLLLAWGYTDTQYF. The CDR3 DNA reads TGTGCCAGCAGTCTCCTTCTAGCGTGGGGCTACACAGATACGCAGTATTTT.

This clonotype was seen repeatedly, ten times or more. The chain is built from TRBV3-1 and TRBJ2-2; D remains unclear. This CDR3 has 12 amino acids. Deletions cut 4 bases from V and 6 bases from J, with 6 bases between. From germline, CDR1 is LGHDT and CDR2 YNNKEL (reference sequence). The CDR3 spells CASSLNAGELFF. The CDR3 bases are TGTGCCAGCAGCCTCAATGCCGGGGAGCTGTTTTTT.

In its sample, this clonotype was seen many times. The chain links TRBV5-6 to TRBJ1-2, with TRBD1 matching 7 bases. The V gene's germline CDR1 is SGHDT and CDR2 YYEEEE. This CDR3 spans 15 amino acids. The V gene end was trimmed by 3 bases and the J gene end by 2 bases; junction bases not matched to a gene: 7. The CDR3 DNA is TGTGCCAGCAGCTCCCCGACAGGGACAAACTATGGCTACACCTTC. It encodes CASSSPTGTNYGYTF.

This clonotype has at least ten counts. The V and J genes are TRBV5-1 and TRBJ1-2; possibly TRBD1 for D (6 bases). Trimming cost V 3 bases and J 4 bases, with 13 bases left between them. There are 14 residues in the CDR3. Germline CDR1 and CDR2: SGHRS and YFSETQ. The CDR3 region has the DNA TGCGCCAGCAGCTCGCGGACAGAAAGCTATGGCTACACCTTC. This sequence encodes CASSSRTESYGYTF.

Worth noting for this clonotype: Given a much more abundant clone one base away, this may be a read error. The chain is built from TRBV27 and TRBJ2-6; D is perhaps TRBD1 (6 bases). CDR3 length equals 16 residues. Germline V gene sequence: CDR1 MNHEY, CDR2 SMNVEV (reference sequence). CDR3 residues: CATSLYQGSGANVLTF. CDR3 in DNA: TGTGCCACCAGTTTATACCAGGGGAGCGGGGCCAACGTCCTGACTTTC.

There are many counts of this clonotype. The chain combines TRBV4-1 with TRBJ1-5; 10 bases fit TRBD1. CDR3 length equals 16 residues. Trimming cost V 6 bases and J 7 bases; bases outside gene matches: 12. Germline V CDR1 and CDR2: MGHRA, YSYEKL. CDR3 bases: TGCGCCAGCAGTCCAATGTCGACAGGGGGCCAGCAGCCCCAGCATTTT. Its translation is CASSPMSTGGQQPQHF.

This clonotype was seen ten or more times. The rearrangement joins TRBV2 to TRBJ1-4; no clear D. The CDR3 spans 16 residues. Germline V gene lookup returns CDR1 SNHLY and CDR2 FYNNEI. V was cut by 3 bases and J by 0 bases, with 11 bases left in between. The CDR3 reads CASSDWSSATNEKLFF. CDR3 bases: TGTGCCAGCAGTGATTGGTCCTCTGCAACTAATGAAAAACTGTTTTTT.

This clonotype has a count of ten or more. The chain is built from TRBV29-1 and TRBJ2-7, with D unresolved. V dropped 0 bases and J dropped 3 bases, with 9 bases sitting between them. Germline V gene data show CDR1 as SQVTM and CDR2 as ANQGSEA. The CDR3 runs 13 residues. CDR3 nucleotide sequence: TGCAGCGTTGAAGAAACACAAGGCTACGAGCAGTACTTC. Its translation: CSVEETQGYEQYF.

This clonotype has at least ten counts. This chain uses TRBV6-1 with TRBJ1-1; 7 bases line up with TRBD1. The CDR3 covers 15 residues. From germline, CDR1 is MNHNS and CDR2 SASEGT. Unmatched junction bases numbered 16, after V lost 5 bases and J lost 10 bases. The CDR3 DNA is TGTGCCAGCAGTCCCAGGGGGAGGGATGGAGTCGGAGCTTTCTTT. This sequence encodes CASSPRGRDGVGAFF.

A remark on this clonotype: This clone may be a read error of a much larger clone one base away. DNA for the CDR3: TGTGCCACCTGTGATCCGCGTTCGGGTGGCTACACCTTC. Its translation: CATCDPRSGGYTF. V and J are TRBV24-1 and TRBJ1-2; no definite D call. CDR3 size: 13 residues. Germline loops: CDR1 KGHDR, CDR2 SFDVKD.

This clonotype was detected only a few times. The V and J genes are TRBV29-1 and TRBJ1-1, with unresolved D. There are 14 residues in the CDR3. Germline V gene lookup returns CDR1 SQVTM and CDR2 ANQGSEA. V lost 4 bases, J lost 1 base, and 13 bases lay in between. Here the CDR3 reads CSVAPRTENTEAFF. The CDR3, as DNA: TGCAGCGTTGCCCCACGGACCGAGAACACTGAAGCTTTCTTT.

This clonotype occurred many times. The chain links TRBV27 to TRBJ1-2, with D possibly TRBD1 on 6 matching bases. V was trimmed by 1 base and J by 2 bases, leaving 11 bases between them. This CDR3 region has 15 residues. Germline V gene lookup returns CDR1 MNHEY and CDR2 SMNVEV (reference sequence). The CDR3, as DNA: TGTGCCAGCAGTTTATGGGGGGCTGTGAACTATGGCTACACCTTC. This translates into CASSLWGAVNYGYTF.